These 31 T cell receptor beta chains came from one sample sequenced in a study of shared clonotypes between healthy human individuals. Naive CD8 isolation took CD45RO-negative cells positively selected for CCR7 and excluded terminally differentiated effector memory CD45RA+ cells. The data were produced by immunoSEQ multiplex PCR, yet TCRdb's version contains in-frame clones alone and is incomplete. This table holds 1.5 million to 2.5 million clones, 85% to 95% found once. The sequenced sample consisted of naive CD8+ T cells sorted from blood. The origin of the receptors is a man aged 18-30 years in good health.

The genes are TRBV19 and TRBJ1-3; D remains ambiguous. Germline CDR1 reads LNHDA; CDR2 reads SQIVND (reference sequence). Trimming removed 3 bases at V and 0 bases at J, with 3 bases between. The CDR3 runs 13 residues. The CDR3 here is CASSMNSGNTIYF. The CDR3 DNA follows: TGTGCCAGTAGTATGAACTCTGGAAACACCATATATTTT.

This rearrangement joins TRBV30 to TRBJ1-6; 7 positions match TRBD1. V shed 1 base and J 5 bases; nucleotides not matched to a gene: 11. CDR3 size: 17 residues. The germline gives CDR1 GTSNPN, CDR2 SVGIG (reference sequence). This CDR3 is CAWSDRGRTLDNSPLHF. The CDR3 DNA reads as TGTGCCTGGAGTGACAGGGGCCGGACTCTCGATAATTCACCCCTCCACTTT.

V and J are TRBV19 and TRBJ2-2, with 10 bases lining up with TRBD1. V lost 0 bases, J lost 3 bases, and 1 base stayed unmatched. The CDR3 totals 16 residues. Germline V gene data show CDR1 as LNHDA and CDR2 as SQIVND (reference sequence). The CDR3 sequence: CASSIEGQGDTGELFF. The CDR3 bases are TGTGCCAGTAGTATAGAAGGACAGGGGGACACCGGGGAGCTGTTTTTT. Supplemented by reference TRBV19 and TRBJ2-2, the full variable domain reads DGGITQSPKYLFRKEGQNVTLSCEQNLNHDAMYWYRQDPGQGLRLIYYSQIVNDFQKGDIAEGYSVSREKKESFPLTVTSAQKNPTAFYLCASSIEGQGDTGELFFGEGSRLTVL.

The rearrangement links TRBV28 to TRBJ1-4, with no clear D. The CDR3 is 16 residues long. Germline V CDR1 and CDR2: MDHEN, SYDVKM. With 4 bases removed from V and 0 bases from J, the gap between germline ends came to 12 bases. The CDR3 loop reads CASSSHMFPTNEKLFF. In DNA form, the CDR3 reads TGTGCCAGCAGTTCCCATATGTTCCCAACTAATGAAAAACTGTTTTTT. Complete variable domain (other parts from reference TRBV28 and TRBJ1-4): DVKVTQSSRYLVKRTGEKVFLECVQDMDHENMFWYRQDPGLGLRLIYFSYDVKMKEKGDIPEGYSVSREKKERFSLILESASTNQTSMYLCASSSHMFPTNEKLFFGSGTQLSVL.

The chain combines TRBV18 with TRBJ1-1; TRBD1 matches at 7 bases. Germline CDR1 and CDR2: KGHSH and LQKENI. Unmatched junction bases numbered 5, after V lost 3 bases and J lost 4 bases. The CDR3 sequence is 14 residues long. CDR3 sequence reads: CASSPTGTSTEAFF. The CDR3 DNA follows: TGTGCCAGCTCACCGACAGGGACTAGCACTGAAGCTTTCTTT.

This clone came up once. V usage is TRBV4-1 and J usage is TRBJ2-7, with TRBD2 identical over 9 bases. CDR1 MGHRA and CDR2 YSYEKL come from the germline V gene. The CDR3 has 15 amino acids. Trimming removed 1 base from V and 2 bases from J; junction bases left unmatched: 3. DNA of the CDR3: TGCGCCAGCAGCCAAGGGGGACTAGCAACCTACGAGCAGTACTTC. Translated: CASSQGGLATYEQYF.

The chain combines TRBV28 with TRBJ1-5, with D unresolved. V lost 5 bases to trimming and J lost 0 bases, with 8 bases between them. The length of the CDR3 is 14 residues. CDR1 is MDHEN and CDR2 is SYDVKM in the germline V gene. The CDR3 DNA follows: TGTGCCAGCAGTCTATTACCTAGCAATCAGCCCCAGCATTTT. Protein sequence: CASSLLPSNQPQHF.

The rearrangement joins TRBV7-9 to TRBJ2-1; D remains unclear. CDR3 size: 16 residues. The V and J ends lost 0 bases and 4 bases respectively, with 13 bases between them. The germline CDR1 and CDR2 sequences are SEHNR and FQNEAQ (reference sequence). The CDR3 here is CASSLAFTRIYNEQFF. The CDR3 coding sequence is TGTGCCAGCAGCTTAGCCTTCACGAGGATTTACAATGAGCAGTTCTTC.

The chain links TRBV5-3 to TRBJ2-3, with D possibly being TRBD2 (5 bases). TRBV5-3 is given ORF status, its function remaining uncertain. This CDR3 region has 15 residues. The ends were cut back, 3 bases at V and 2 bases at J, with 13 bases in the middle. Here the CDR3 DNA reads TGTGCCAGAAGCTCGACCCCGGGGAACACAGATACGCAGTATTTT. Amino acid sequence: CARSSTPGNTDTQYF.

J is TRBJ2-2 and V is TRBV28, with 7 bases identical to TRBD1. The ends lost 3 bases at V and 3 bases at J; junction bases unmatched: 4. This CDR3 has 15 amino acids. The germline V gene encodes CDR1 MDHEN and CDR2 SYDVKM. As DNA, the CDR3 is TGTGCCAGCAGTTTTGGCACAGGGGACACCGGGGAGCTGTTTTTT. This sequence encodes CASSFGTGDTGELFF.

This chain links TRBV28 with TRBJ2-5, with D perhaps TRBD1 (5 bases). The germline V and J ends were trimmed by 8 bases and 0 bases, with 13 bases remaining between them. Germline V gene data show CDR1 as MDHEN and CDR2 as SYDVKM. CDR3 length: 14 amino acids. This CDR3 reads CASQEDIYQETQYF. DNA for the CDR3: TGTGCCAGCCAAGAGGACATCTACCAAGAGACCCAGTACTTC.

V usage is TRBV7-8 and J usage is TRBJ1-1, with 9 bases lining up with TRBD1. Germline CDR1 and CDR2: SGHVS and FQNEAQ. The trim removed 2 bases at V and 8 bases at J, leaving 6 bases unmatched. The CDR3 extends over 14 amino acids. CDR3 in DNA: TGTGCCAGCAGCTTATGGGGGACAGGGACCGAAGCTTTCTTT. Its translation is CASSLWGTGTEAFF.

The V call is TRBV13, the J call TRBJ2-2, with 14 bases identical to TRBD2. V lost 5 bases, J lost 1 base, and 3 bases stayed unmatched. Germline-derived CDR1 and CDR2 are PRHDT and FYEKMQ (reference sequence). The CDR3 contains 17 residues. The CDR3 DNA follows: TGTGCCAGCAGCCCGGGACTAGCGGGAGAGAACACCGGGGAGCTGTTTTTT. Protein product: CASSPGLAGENTGELFF.

This clone was seen a single time. This chain uses TRBV13 with TRBJ2-3, with D tentatively TRBD2 (5 bases). V was shortened by 2 bases and J by 5 bases, with 14 bases between the two germline ends. The length of the CDR3 is 15 residues. Germline assignment: CDR1 PRHDT and CDR2 FYEKMQ (reference sequence). CDR3 in DNA: TGTGCCAGCAGCTTAAGTGGCCCGGCGGGAGATACGCAGTATTTT. This codes for CASSLSGPAGDTQYF.

V usage is TRBV13 and J usage is TRBJ2-7; D is ambiguous. Trimming stripped 4 bases from V and 0 bases from J, with 16 bases between. There are 16 residues in the CDR3. Per germline, CDR1 PRHDT and CDR2 FYEKMQ (reference sequence). The CDR3 reads CASSSPDALSSYEQYF. CDR3 nucleotide sequence: TGTGCCAGCAGCTCACCAGATGCCTTATCCTCCTACGAGCAGTACTTC.

The J gene is TRBJ2-5, the V gene TRBV7-9; 8 nucleotides align to TRBD1. The CDR3 loop spans 16 amino acids. With 4 bases clipped from V and 4 bases from J, the junction kept 11 bases outside the gene matches. Germline V lookup: CDR1 SEHNR, CDR2 FQNEAQ (reference sequence). CDR3 DNA: TGTGCCAGCAGCTCCACCAAGGGACAGGTTCTAGAGACCCAGTACTTC. It specifies CASSSTKGQVLETQYF.

With regard to this clone: This same CDR3 is encoded by further DNA sequences in the sample. This rearrangement joins TRBV27 to TRBJ2-7; 12 bases agree with TRBD2. There are 14 residues in the CDR3. J lost 4 bases, V lost 5 bases, and 3 bases had no gene match. Germline lookup yields CDR1 MNHEY and CDR2 SMNVEV (reference sequence). Here the CDR3 reads CASSLAGGPYEQYF. CDR3 nucleotide sequence: TGTGCCAGCAGTCTAGCGGGAGGGCCTTACGAGCAGTACTTC.

The V and J genes are TRBV30 and TRBJ2-1; TRBD2 agrees at 8 bases. V was clipped by 6 bases and J by 8 bases; unmatched bases: 15. The germline V gene has CDR1 GTSNPN and CDR2 SVGIG (reference sequence). This CDR3 has 15 amino acids. This CDR3 reads CACNSGGGSADEQFF. The DNA of the CDR3 is TGTGCCTGTAACTCCGGGGGGGGATCCGCCGATGAGCAGTTCTTC.

The V call is TRBV21-1, the J call TRBJ2-4; the table calls TRBD2, which could not be checked here. TRBV21-1 is recorded as a pseudogene. The CDR3 is made up of 23 amino acids. CDR3 sequence (DNA): TGTGCCAGCAGCAAAGTCCCTCCGGGACTAGCGGGAGGATGGGGCCTAGCCAAAAACATTCAGTACTTC. It codes for CASSKVPPGLAGGWGLAKNIQYF.

The chain combines TRBV19 with TRBJ2-1; D gene unclear. Per the germline V gene, CDR1 is LNHDA and CDR2 is SQIVND (reference sequence). V gave up 3 bases and J gave up 3 bases, with 6 bases separating them. This CDR3 comprises 13 residues. The DNA of the CDR3 is TGTGCCAGTAGTATTTTCGACTACAATGAGCAGTTCTTC. Its translation is CASSIFDYNEQFF.

The CDR3 region has the DNA TGTGCCAGCAGCTCAAGGACTAGCGGGTCCGACTCCTACGAGCAGTACTTC. Translation gives CASSSRTSGSDSYEQYF. The rearrangement links TRBV13 to TRBJ2-7; 11 bases line up with TRBD2. V lost 4 bases to trimming and J lost 0 bases; unmatched junction nucleotides: 8. The germline CDR1 and CDR2 sequences are PRHDT and FYEKMQ (reference sequence). This CDR3 spans 17 amino acids.

The V call is TRBV12-5, the J call TRBJ2-2, with 16 bases lining up with TRBD2. The CDR3 is 20 amino acids. Germline V gene sequence: CDR1 LGHNT, CDR2 FRNRAP. The V and J ends lost 6 bases and 8 bases, in that order; junction bases with no gene match: 18. The CDR3 nucleotides are TGTGCTAGTGGGGGGACATCCCCGGGACTAGCGGGAGGGCCTACAGGGGAGCTGTTTTTT. This encodes CASGGTSPGLAGGPTGELFF.

V and J are TRBV5-1 and TRBJ2-3, with a weak D call TRBD1 (8 bases). CDR3 length: 14 residues. V lost 3 bases to trimming and J lost 6 bases, with 14 bases between them. CDR1 SGHRS and CDR2 YFSETQ come from the germline V gene. The CDR3 protein is CASSSGQGGDTQYF. The CDR3 nucleotides read TGCGCCAGCAGCTCCGGACAGGGAGGGGATACGCAGTATTTT.

The chain is built from TRBV6-5 and TRBJ1-4; D is undetermined. CDR1 and CDR2 (germline): MNHEY, SVGAGI. The ends were cut back, 1 base at V and 5 bases at J, with 5 bases in the middle. The CDR3 is made up of 13 amino acids. The CDR3 sequence: CASSYWENEKLFF. CDR3 coding DNA: TGTGCCAGCAGTTACTGGGAGAATGAAAAACTGTTTTTT.

For the CDR3, the DNA is TGTGCCAGCAGCTTGGGACTAGGATTCGATGAGCAGTTCTTC. Translating gives CASSLGLGFDEQFF. This chain joins TRBV7-6 and TRBJ2-1; 8 bases fit TRBD2. Germline V gene sequence: CDR1 SGHVS, CDR2 FNYEAQ. The CDR3 has 14 residues. J gave up 8 bases and V 3 bases, and 6 bases lay outside the gene matches.

This chain links TRBV10-3 with TRBJ2-3; D unclear. Trimming removed 0 bases at V and 14 bases at J, with 12 bases between. The CDR3 spans 12 residues. Germline V gene sequence: CDR1 ENHRY, CDR2 SYGVKD. CDR3 bases: TGTGCCATCAGTGAGTCGTGGCGGTTCTGGTATTTT. This sequence encodes CAISESWRFWYF.

The gene calls are TRBV6-1 and TRBJ2-3, with TRBD1 matching 9 bases. The germline V gene has CDR1 MNHNS and CDR2 SASEGT. This CDR3 is built from 16 residues. V lost 2 bases to trimming and J lost 0 bases; unmatched junction nucleotides: 3. The CDR3 sequence is CASSEWTGASTDTQYF. DNA for the CDR3: TGTGCCAGCAGTGAATGGACAGGGGCTAGCACAGATACGCAGTATTTT.

This clone was seen only once. The chain is built from TRBV7-8 and TRBJ1-3; D is perhaps TRBD1 (5 bases). Germline V gene data show CDR1 as SGHVS and CDR2 as FQNEAQ. V was shortened by 6 bases and J by 2 bases, with 20 bases between the two germline ends. CDR3 length equals 17 residues. As DNA, the CDR3 is TGTGCCAGCAGTCCCGGAGCGGGGACCCTCGCTGGAAACACCATATATTTT. Translating gives CASSPGAGTLAGNTIYF.

This chain links TRBV5-1 with TRBJ1-4; D is possibly TRBD1 (5 bases). The V and J ends lost 1 base and 3 bases respectively, with 7 bases between them. The CDR3 spans 14 residues. Germline CDR1 SGHRS, CDR2 YFSETQ. Here the CDR3 reads CASSLTGPNEKLFF. The CDR3 DNA is TGCGCCAGCAGCTTGACAGGACCTAATGAAAAACTGTTTTTT.

A word on this clone: The same CDR3 also results from other DNA sequences found in this sample. The chain combines TRBV28 with TRBJ1-6, with D perhaps TRBD1 (5 bases). Germline V lookup: CDR1 MDHEN, CDR2 SYDVKM. The CDR3 extends over 14 amino acids. V was shortened by 5 bases and J by 7 bases, with 12 bases between the two germline ends. CDR3 nucleotide sequence: TGTGCCAGCAGTGAGACCGGGGGGAATTCACCCCTCCACTTT. Translation gives CASSETGGNSPLHF.

The chain employs TRBV4-1 and TRBJ2-7, with unresolved D. Looked up from germline, CDR1 is MGHRA and CDR2 is YSYEKL. CDR3 length: 12 amino acids. V lost 0 bases, J lost 5 bases, and 5 bases lay in between. DNA of the CDR3: TGCGCCAGCAGCCAAGATCGAAACGAGCAGTACTTC. This translates into CASSQDRNEQYF.